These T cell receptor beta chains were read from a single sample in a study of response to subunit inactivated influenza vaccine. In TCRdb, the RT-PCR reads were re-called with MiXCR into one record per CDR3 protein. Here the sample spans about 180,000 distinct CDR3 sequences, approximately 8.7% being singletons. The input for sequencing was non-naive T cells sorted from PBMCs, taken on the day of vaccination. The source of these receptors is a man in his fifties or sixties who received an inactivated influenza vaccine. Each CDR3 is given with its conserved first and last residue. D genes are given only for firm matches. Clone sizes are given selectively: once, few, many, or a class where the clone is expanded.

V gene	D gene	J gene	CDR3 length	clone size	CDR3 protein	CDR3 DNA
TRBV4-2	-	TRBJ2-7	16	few	CASSQVSGVGTYEQYF	TGTGCCAGCAGCCAAGTATCAGGGGTTGGCACCTACGAGCAGTACTTC
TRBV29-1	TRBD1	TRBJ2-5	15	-	CSVEGQGELQETQYF	TGCAGCGTTGAAGGACAGGGAGAACTCCAAGAGACCCAGTACTTC
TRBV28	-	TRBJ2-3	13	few	CASNPGPTDTQYF	TGTGCCAGCAACCCCGGACCCACAGATACGCAGTATTTT
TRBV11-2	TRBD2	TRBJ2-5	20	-	CASSLGTLQSERGGRETQYF	TGTGCCAGCAGCTTAGGGACGCTACAATCTGAGCGGGGGGGGAGAGAGACCCAGTACTTC
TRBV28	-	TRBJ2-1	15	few	CASSRWDAGNNEQFF	TGTGCCAGCAGTCGTTGGGACGCTGGAAACAATGAGCAGTTCTTC
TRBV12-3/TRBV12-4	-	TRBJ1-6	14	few	CASSETGQGSPLHF	TGTGCCAGCAGCGAGACAGGTCAGGGATCACCCCTCCACTTT
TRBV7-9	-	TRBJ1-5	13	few	CASSLEGSQPQHF	TGTGCCAGCAGCTTGGAGGGTAGCCAGCCCCAGCATTTT
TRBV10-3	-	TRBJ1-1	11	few	CAISSRTEAFF	TGTGCCATCAGTTCGCGGACTGAAGCTTTCTTT
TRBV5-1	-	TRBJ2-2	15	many	CASRSPASNTGELFF	TGCGCCAGCCGATCCCCGGCATCAAACACCGGGGAGCTGTTTTTT
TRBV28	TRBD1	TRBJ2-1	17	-	CASTSGWDRGRSDEQFF	TGTGCCAGCACCTCAGGGTGGGACAGGGGGCGGTCAGACGAGCAGTTCTTC
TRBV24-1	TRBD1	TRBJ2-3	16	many	CATSDAAGTGGDTQYF	TGTGCCACCAGTGATGCGGCCGGGACAGGGGGGGATACGCAGTATTTT
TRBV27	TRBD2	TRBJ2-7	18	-	CASSLSPFFSGRLYEQYF	TGTGCCAGCAGTTTATCCCCTTTTTTTAGCGGGCGATTATACGAGCAGTACTTC
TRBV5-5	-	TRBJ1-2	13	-	CAIGLGPDYGYTF	TGTGCCATCGGCCTGGGGCCAGACTATGGCTACACCTTC
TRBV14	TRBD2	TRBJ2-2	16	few	CASSQYASGRAGELFF	TGTGCCAGCAGCCAGTACGCTAGCGGGAGGGCCGGGGAGCTGTTTTTT
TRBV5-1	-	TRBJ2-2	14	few	CASRVGRRTGELFF	TGCGCCAGCAGAGTAGGGAGGCGCACCGGGGAGCTGTTTTTT
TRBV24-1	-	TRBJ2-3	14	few	CATSDHYRTDTQYF	TGTGCCACCAGTGACCATTACCGCACAGATACGCAGTATTTT
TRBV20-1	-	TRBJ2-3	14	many	CSASPGANTDTQYF	TGCAGTGCTAGCCCGGGGGCAAACACAGATACGCAGTATTTT
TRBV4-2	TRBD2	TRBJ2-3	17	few	CASSQDDGGGVIDTQYF	TGTGCCAGCAGCCAAGACGATGGCGGGGGGGTTATTGATACGCAGTATTTT
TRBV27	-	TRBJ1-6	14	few	CASSFRAPNSPLHF	TGTGCCAGCAGTTTCCGGGCCCCAAATTCACCCCTCCACTTT
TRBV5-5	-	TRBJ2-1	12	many	CASYRVRGEQFF	TGTGCCAGTTACAGGGTCCGTGGTGAGCAGTTCTTC
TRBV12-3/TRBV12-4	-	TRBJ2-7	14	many	CASSYGHSLNEQYF	TGTGCCAGCAGTTATGGACACTCCTTAAACGAGCAGTACTTC
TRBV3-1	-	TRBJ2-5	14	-	CASSQDYGARTQYF	TGTGCCAGCAGCCAAGATTACGGGGCACGGACCCAGTACTTC
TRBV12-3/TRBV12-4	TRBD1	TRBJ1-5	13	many	CASSEDRVQPQHF	TGTGCCAGCAGTGAGGACAGGGTCCAGCCCCAGCATTTT
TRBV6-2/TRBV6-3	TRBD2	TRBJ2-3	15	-	CASSRLAGAVDTQYF	TGTGCCAGCAGTAGACTAGCGGGAGCGGTAGATACGCAGTATTTT
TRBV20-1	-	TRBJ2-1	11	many	CSAPHRNEQFF	TGCAGTGCGCCTCACAGGAATGAGCAGTTCTTC
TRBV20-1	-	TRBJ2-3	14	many	CSARGGRRTDTQYF	TGCAGTGCTAGAGGTGGGAGACGCACAGATACGCAGTATTTT
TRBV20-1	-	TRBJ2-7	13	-	CSAMGGSYLEQYF	TGCAGTGCTATGGGGGGCTCCTACCTCGAGCAGTACTTC
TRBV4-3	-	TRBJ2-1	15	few	CASSQADDHYNEQFF	TGCGCCAGCAGCCAAGCCGACGATCACTACAATGAGCAGTTCTTC
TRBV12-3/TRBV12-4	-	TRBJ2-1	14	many	CASSLAVSDNEQFF	TGTGCCAGCAGCCTTGCGGTGTCGGACAATGAGCAGTTCTTC
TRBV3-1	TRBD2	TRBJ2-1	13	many	CASSPGTRGEQFF	TGTGCCAGCAGCCCTGGGACTAGAGGTGAGCAGTTCTTC
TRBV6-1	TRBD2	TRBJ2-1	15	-	CASSETSGVGDEQFF	TGTGCCAGCAGCGAGACTAGCGGGGTCGGGGATGAGCAGTTCTTC
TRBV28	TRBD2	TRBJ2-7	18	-	CASSLVWLAGVLTYEQYF	TGTGCCAGCAGTTTAGTTTGGCTAGCGGGAGTCCTGACCTACGAGCAGTACTTC